Presented here are 31 T cell receptor beta chains from one specimen sequenced in a study of response to subunit inactivated influenza vaccine. TCRdb re-analysed the RT-PCR reads in MiXCR, keeping a single row per CDR3 protein. Seen here are about 500,000 distinct CDR3 sequences, 16% observed once, and the top ten hold 2.5% to 3.5%. Source: CD4+ T cells sorted from PBMCs, taken less than 25 months after vaccination. These receptors all come from a man between 50 and 70 years old who received an inactivated influenza vaccine.

This chain connects TRBV28 to TRBJ1-3; D is ambiguous. Trimming left V 6 bases short and J 4 bases short, with 10 bases between. The CDR3 consists of 13 residues. Germline values: CDR1 MDHEN, CDR2 SYDVKM. This CDR3 is CASRLLSGNTIYF. The CDR3 nucleotides read TGTGCCAGCAGACTACTCTCGGGAAACACCATATATTTT.

The chain is built from TRBV5-1 and TRBJ2-2; D might be TRBD1 (6 bases). The CDR3 has 15 residues. Germline CDR1 reads SGHRS; CDR2 reads YFSETQ. Trimming shortened V by 4 bases and J by 4 bases, and 14 bases separated the two germline ends. The CDR3, as DNA: TGCGCCAGCAGCCCCCAGGGGTTAAGCACCGGGGAGCTGTTTTTT. Translation gives CASSPQGLSTGELFF. Full variable domain (rest looked up from reference TRBV5-1 and TRBJ2-2): KAGVTQTPRYLIKTRGQQVTLSCSPISGHRSVSWYQQTPGQGLQFLFEYFSETQRNKGNFPGRFSGRQFSNSRSEMNVSTLELGDSALYLCASSPQGLSTGELFFGEGSRLTVL.

This clonotype was detected a few times. The chain carries TRBV30 and TRBJ1-2, with D unresolved. Germline CDR1 is GTSNPN and CDR2 is SVGIG (reference sequence). The V and J ends lost 4 bases and 6 bases respectively, with 15 bases between them. The CDR3 spans 13 residues. Here the CDR3 reads CAWISRGEDGYTF. The CDR3 bases are TGTGCCTGGATTTCCCGCGGGGAGGATGGCTACACCTTC. The full variable domain, with the rest looked up from reference TRBV30 and TRBJ1-2, is SQTIHQWPATLVQPVGSPLSLECTVEGTSNPNLYWYRQAAGRGLQLLFYSVGIGQISSEVPQNLSASRPQDRQFILSSKKLLLSDSGFYLCAWISRGEDGYTFGSGTRLTVV.

The chain employs TRBV11-2 and TRBJ2-2; 11 nucleotides align to TRBD2. The CDR3 contains 17 residues. CDR1 is SGHAT, CDR2 FQNNGV, per germline. V lost 5 bases, J lost 4 bases, and 9 bases stayed unmatched. The CDR3 reads CASSPRGLAGGTGELFF. CDR3 sequence (DNA): TGTGCCAGCAGCCCCCGGGGGCTAGCGGGGGGCACCGGGGAGCTGTTTTTT.

This clonotype was picked up a small number of times. The chain is built from TRBV11-3 and TRBJ2-7; no reliable D call. V gave up 0 bases and J gave up 2 bases, with 11 bases separating them. CDR1 is SGHNT and CDR2 is YENEEA in the germline V gene. CDR3 size: 15 residues. The CDR3 DNA reads as TGTGCCAGCAGCTTAGATACCAGAAGCCCCTACGAGCAGTACTTC. Translating gives CASSLDTRSPYEQYF. Combining the CDR3 with reference TRBV11-3 and TRBJ2-7 gives the whole variable domain EAGVVQSPRYKIIEKKQPVAFWCNPISGHNTLYWYLQNLGQGPELLIRYENEEAVDDSQLPKDRFSAERLKGVDSTLKIQPAELGDSAVYLCASSLDTRSPYEQYFGPGTRLTVT.

The V call is TRBV7-8, the J call TRBJ1-5; D is undetermined. The V end lost 7 bases, the J end lost 2 bases, and 9 bases lay between the germline ends. The V gene's germline CDR1 is SGHVS and CDR2 FQNEAQ. The CDR3 consists of 13 residues. The CDR3: CASTRRGNQPQHF. Here the CDR3 DNA reads TGTGCCAGCACCCGTAGGGGCAATCAGCCCCAGCATTTT.

There are many counts of this clonotype. The genes are TRBV20-1 and TRBJ2-5, with 7 bases matching TRBD1. The CDR3 loop spans 13 amino acids. Germline V gene data show CDR1 as DFQATT and CDR2 as SNEGSKA (reference sequence). V was clipped by 5 bases and J by 2 bases; unmatched bases: 5. The CDR3 DNA reads as TGCAGTGCTGAGGACAGGAATCAAGAGACCCAGTACTTC. Its translation is CSAEDRNQETQYF.

This clonotype was found many times. The chain links TRBV12-3 or TRBV12-4 to TRBJ2-3; TRBD2 matches 13 bases. CDR3 length equals 16 residues. V trimming: 5 bases; J trimming: 3 bases; junction bases outside the gene matches: 5. The CDR3 is CASSRTSGSGTDTQYF. The CDR3 coding sequence is TGTGCCAGCAGTCGGACTAGCGGGAGTGGGACAGATACGCAGTATTTT.

This clonotype was counted between two and nine times. An end of the junction does not agree with germline; a read error may underlie this. CDR3 bases: TGTGCCAGCGGTTTGAGAGGGACAGATCACAATGAGCAGTTCTTC. Translated, it gives CASGLRGTDHNEQFF. The chain joins TRBV12-3 or TRBV12-4 to TRBJ2-1; TRBD1 matches at 7 bases. This CDR3 has 15 residues.

This clonotype was found many times. The chain uses TRBV29-1 and TRBJ2-1; D perhaps matches TRBD2 (6 bases). Trimming took 6 bases from V and 12 from J, leaving 21 bases between them. Per germline, CDR1 SQVTM and CDR2 ANQGSEA. The length of the CDR3 is 13 residues. The CDR3 DNA reads TGCAGCGTAGCCGTTGGAGGGACCGGGGGGCAGTTCTTC. Translating gives CSVAVGGTGGQFF.

This sequence joins TRBV7-9 and TRBJ2-7; 8 bases are shared with TRBD2. V dropped 0 bases and J dropped 1; count of bases not matched to a gene: 5. This CDR3 is built from 16 residues. The germline V gene encodes CDR1 SEHNR and CDR2 FQNEAQ (reference sequence). The CDR3 DNA reads as TGTGCCAGCAGCTTAGCGCGGGCGGGAGGTTCCTACGAGCAGTACTTC. Translation gives CASSLARAGGSYEQYF.

The rearrangement joins TRBV5-1 to TRBJ2-2; D is perhaps TRBD1 (7 bases). The germline V gene encodes CDR1 SGHRS and CDR2 YFSETQ. The CDR3 extends over 16 amino acids. Deletions cut 0 bases from V and 4 bases from J, with 13 bases between. The CDR3 reads CASSLERQGGTGELFF. The CDR3 DNA follows: TGCGCCAGCAGCTTGGAGAGACAGGGAGGCACCGGGGAGCTGTTTTTT.

CDR3 region: CASSVRTGMNTEAFF. The CDR3 nucleotides are TGTGCCAGCAGCGTTCGGACAGGGATGAACACTGAAGCTTTCTTT. V is TRBV9 and J is TRBJ1-1; 8 bases line up with TRBD1. In germline, CDR1 is SGDLS, CDR2 YYNGEE. This CDR3 comprises 15 residues. J lost 0 bases, V lost 2 bases, and 3 bases had no gene match.

The genes are TRBV20-1 and TRBJ2-1, with a tentative D call TRBD2 (6 bases). V was cut by 4 bases and J by 2 bases, with 27 bases left in between. Per the germline V gene, CDR1 is DFQATT and CDR2 is SNEGSKA (reference sequence). The CDR3 runs to 19 residues. In DNA, the CDR3 is TGCAGTGCTAATCACGACAGACGAGCAGCGGGCGTCACCTACAATGAGCAGTTCTTC. This encodes CSANHDRRAAGVTYNEQFF.

CDR3: CSAWGPSYGEQYF. The CDR3 DNA sequence: TGCAGTGCTTGGGGACCAAGCTACGGGGAGCAGTACTTC. This rearrangement joins TRBV20-1 to TRBJ2-7; D is possibly TRBD1 or TRBD2 (5 bases each). This CDR3 spans 13 amino acids. Trimming removed 5 bases from V and 7 bases from J, with 18 bases in between. The germline CDR1 and CDR2 sequences are DFQATT and SNEGSKA (reference sequence).

The genes are TRBV20-1 and TRBJ1-2, with D possibly being TRBD1 (5 bases). The CDR3 covers 16 residues. The V gene lost 0 bases and the J gene lost 8 bases, with 22 bases spanning the gap. Germline CDR1 reads DFQATT; CDR2 reads SNEGSKA (reference sequence). The CDR3 DNA follows: TGCAGTGCTAGAGATGGGTTTGGCAGGGCGTTTCGAGGCTACACCTTC. This translates into CSARDGFGRAFRGYTF.

Worth noting for this clonotype: It is unclear where the CDR3 begins or ends on the DNA, so no DNA is shown, and the CDR3 is as TCRdb lists it. The gene calls are TRBV5-1 and TRBJ2-2; TRBD1, the table's D call, lacks a check against the DNA. Germline V lookup: CDR1 SGHRS, CDR2 YFSETQ. The CDR3 length equals 17 residues, ends included. CDR3 sequence reads: CASGQGTFMNTGELFFF.

J is TRBJ1-2 and V is TRBV7-2; D gene ambiguous. The germline V and J ends were trimmed by 9 bases and 1 base, with 15 bases remaining between them. CDR1 SGHTA and CDR2 FQGNSA come from the germline V gene. The CDR3 length is 14 residues. The CDR3 spells CASNTGRVNYGYTF. CDR3 nucleotide sequence: TGTGCCAGTAACACCGGGAGAGTTAACTATGGCTACACCTTC.

V and J are TRBV12-3 or TRBV12-4 and TRBJ1-2; D possibly corresponds to TRBD1 (5 bases). CDR3 length: 14 amino acids. Trimming took off 3 bases at V and 3 bases at J, with 11 bases between the two ends. The chain's CDR3 is CASSFGHSHYGYTF. The CDR3 region has the DNA TGTGCCAGCAGTTTCGGACACAGCCACTATGGCTACACCTTC.

The chain joins TRBV11-1 to TRBJ1-4, with D maybe TRBD1 (6 bases). V lost 5 bases, J lost 7 bases, and 17 bases lay in between. The CDR3 totals 15 residues. The germline CDR1 and CDR2 sequences are SGHAT and FQDESV (reference sequence). The CDR3 region is CASSLEGGFSEKLFF. The CDR3 DNA follows: TGTGCCAGCAGCCTAGAGGGGGGATTTAGTGAAAAACTGTTTTTT.

The J gene is TRBJ2-7, the V gene TRBV11-2, with 8 bases identical to TRBD2. The CDR3 is 14 residues long. J lost 4 bases, V lost 6 bases, and 8 bases had no gene match. Germline V CDR1 and CDR2: SGHAT, FQNNGV. CDR3 protein: CASSPRTSRYEQYF. The DNA of the CDR3 is TGTGCCAGCAGTCCGCGGACTAGCAGGTACGAGCAGTACTTC.

This rearrangement joins TRBV4-3 to TRBJ1-2; TRBD1 matches at 11 bases. There are 16 residues in the CDR3. V lost 1 base, J lost 4 bases, and 5 bases stayed unmatched. In germline, CDR1 is LGHNA, CDR2 YSLEER. This chain's CDR3 is CASSQVIGQGAYGYTF. The DNA for the CDR3 is TGCGCCAGCAGCCAAGTGATCGGACAGGGGGCCTATGGCTACACCTTC.

This clonotype has more than one count but fewer than ten. The J gene is TRBJ1-1, the V gene TRBV30; D not certain. The CDR3 consists of 13 residues. V was pared by 2 bases and J by 4 bases, with 11 bases between. CDR1 GTSNPN and CDR2 SVGIG come from the germline V gene (reference sequence). The CDR3 here is CAWSPPGLTEAFF. The CDR3 DNA reads as TGTGCCTGGAGTCCCCCGGGCCTCACTGAAGCTTTCTTT.

The chain carries TRBV7-6 and TRBJ1-2, with D perhaps matching TRBD1 (6 bases). V lost 3 bases to trimming and J lost 6 bases, with 11 bases between them. Germline assignment: CDR1 SGHVS and CDR2 FNYEAQ. There are 13 residues in the CDR3. The CDR3 DNA sequence: TGTGCCAGCAGCTTGGGTCCAGGGGATGGCTACACCTTC. Its translation: CASSLGPGDGYTF.

The genes are TRBV5-1 and TRBJ1-4, with D possibly matching TRBD1 (5 bases). Trimming left V 1 base short and J 7 bases short, with 14 bases between. The CDR3 is 15 amino acids. Germline assignment: CDR1 SGHRS and CDR2 YFSETQ. As DNA, the CDR3 is TGCGCCAGCAGCTTGATTTCCGGGAGGGGTGAAAAACTGTTTTTT. Its protein is CASSLISGRGEKLFF. The entire variable domain, with the rest obtained from reference TRBV5-1 and TRBJ1-4, is as follows: KAGVTQTPRYLIKTRGQQVTLSCSPISGHRSVSWYQQTPGQGLQFLFEYFSETQRNKGNFPGRFSGRQFSNSRSEMNVSTLELGDSALYLCASSLISGRGEKLFFGSGTQLSVL.

The J gene is TRBJ1-2, the V gene TRBV6-1, with D possibly TRBD1 on 5 matching bases. This CDR3 is built from 14 residues. V lost 4 bases to trimming and J lost 6 bases, with 15 bases between them. The germline gives CDR1 MNHNS, CDR2 SASEGT. CDR3 sequence (DNA): TGTGCCAGCAGTGGACAGAGGTGGGGCCATGGCTACACCTTC. This codes for CASSGQRWGHGYTF.

This clonotype has a count of ten or more. This chain links TRBV3-1 with TRBJ1-1; tentative D call: TRBD1 (5 bases). V shed 3 bases and J shed 11 bases, with 19 bases lying between them. Germline V gene data show CDR1 as LGHDT and CDR2 as YNNKEL (reference sequence). CDR3 length: 14 residues. The CDR3 spells CASSHKGHASGAFF. As DNA, the CDR3 is TGTGCCAGCAGCCACAAAGGACACGCGTCTGGGGCTTTCTTT.

This clonotype appeared a few times. This rearrangement joins TRBV20-1 to TRBJ2-5; 10 positions match TRBD1. Germline lookup yields CDR1 DFQATT and CDR2 SNEGSKA (reference sequence). The CDR3 totals 14 residues. The ends lost 6 bases at V and 5 bases at J; junction bases unmatched: 9. The CDR3 loop reads CSAKTGGGRETQYF. The CDR3 region has the DNA TGCAGTGCCAAGACAGGGGGCGGGAGGGAGACCCAGTACTTC.

About this clonotype: Because it lacks the conserved phenylalanine or tryptophan at the end, this CDR3 is likely a read error. V is TRBV9 and J is TRBJ1-6; 10 nucleotides align to TRBD1. V lost 4 bases and J lost 6; bases outside the gene matches: 4. The CDR3 is 15 residues long. Germline CDR1 is SGDLS and CDR2 is YYNGEE. The CDR3 region has the DNA TGTGCCAGCAGCCTTGGGACAGGGGTTAATTCACCCCTCCACCTT. It yields the protein CASSLGTGVNSPLHL.

This clonotype showed up just a few times. CDR3 region: CASSYSRTGASYEQYF. The CDR3 region has the DNA TGTGCCAGCAGTTATTCGAGGACAGGGGCTTCCTACGAGCAGTACTTC. The chain employs TRBV6-5 and TRBJ2-7; TRBD1 matches at 9 bases. The CDR3 is 16 amino acids. Germline CDR1 and CDR2: MNHEY and SVGAGI. The junction had 7 bases not matched to a gene; V was cut back by 3 bases and J by 1 base.

This clonotype has a handful of counts. The V and J genes are TRBV24-1 and TRBJ2-5, with D possibly TRBD1 on 6 matching bases. Germline CDR1 KGHDR, CDR2 SFDVKD. The CDR3 has 15 amino acids. Trimming cost V 3 bases and J 5 bases, with 15 bases left between them. CDR3 protein: CATSDTGGAWETQYF. Written as DNA, the CDR3 is TGTGCCACCAGTGATACTGGGGGCGCTTGGGAGACCCAGTACTTC.